The rows below give T cell receptor beta chains drawn from one sample of a study of Graves' ophthalmopathy and Graves' hyperthyroidism. In TCRdb, the multiplex PCR reads were re-called with MiXCR into one record per CDR3 protein. The table lists fewer than 650,000 distinct CDR3 sequences, roughly 20% of them singletons. The specimen was peripheral blood. Receptors originate from a woman aged 18-29 years with stable Graves' hyperthyroidism. Some clones in this sample may be carry-over from other donors' samples. Both conserved end residues are part of each CDR3. The order of the fields is D gene, clone size, V gene, J gene, CDR3 DNA, CDR3 protein. A D gene is named only where the DNA matches it firmly. Clone size is not always given. Where it is, it says once, few, many or a class for expanded clones.

>TRBD1|many|TRBV19|TRBJ2-4
TGTGCCGCCAGCGGACAGGGGAGACTGAAGGCCAAAAACATTCAGTACTTC
CAASGQGRLKAKNIQYF
>NA|few|TRBV6-1|TRBJ1-5
TGTGCCAGCAGTGAAGCTCCTAGCGCCCATCAGCCCCAGCATTTT
CASSEAPSAHQPQHF
>NA|many|TRBV28|TRBJ2-7
TGTGCCAGCAGTCCCGAGAGGGAGCAGTACTTC
CASSPEREQYF
>TRBD2|NA|TRBV20-1|TRBJ2-2
TGCAGTGCTTCCCCTCTAGCGGGGAACACCGGGGAGCTGTTTTTT
CSASPLAGNTGELFF
>NA|many|TRBV28|TRBJ1-6
TGTGCCAGCAGCTCGACAGGACATAATTCACCCCTCCACTTT
CASSSTGHNSPLHF
>NA|many|TRBV12-3/TRBV12-4|TRBJ1-2
TGTGCCCGCAGCAATTACGACAGGAGTGGCTACACCTTC
CARSNYDRSGYTF
>NA|many|TRBV28|TRBJ1-2
TGTGCCAGCAGTTTAAGGGACAACTATGGCTACACCTTC
CASSLRDNYGYTF
>NA|many|TRBV10-3|TRBJ2-7
TGTGCCATCAGCAACACTACAGGCAGCAGTGGCGAGCAGTACTTC
CAISNTTGSSGEQYF
>TRBD2|many|TRBV3-1|TRBJ2-5
TGTGCCAGCAGCCCGGGGGGGACTAGCGGGCTAGAGACCCAGTACTTC
CASSPGGTSGLETQYF
>TRBD1|once|TRBV5-1|TRBJ1-6
TGCGCCAGCAGCCCAGGGGGCGCGGGTAATTCACCCCTCCACTTT
CASSPGGAGNSPLHF
>TRBD1|many|TRBV12-3/TRBV12-4|TRBJ2-5
TGTGCCAGCAGAAACAGGGGCCGGGAGACCCAGTACTTC
CASRNRGRETQYF
>NA|NA|TRBV12-3/TRBV12-4|TRBJ1-3
TGTGCCAGCAGTGAACCCGGGACATCCTCTGGAAACACCATATATTTT
CASSEPGTSSGNTIYF
>TRBD1|many|TRBV12-3/TRBV12-4|TRBJ1-3
TGTGCCAGCTCGACAGGGGGCTCTGGAAACACCATATATTTT
CASSTGGSGNTIYF